The following is a T cell receptor (beta chain) sequence with its context. In the original processing: It was from reference gene primer amplification that nucleated cell counts were estimated. Sequencing used immunoSEQ multiplex PCR; TCRdb keeps in-frame clones, though not all of them. V and J calls plus clone size are reproduced from that table; the DNA served to infer D and trimming. The sample holds some 40,000 clones; 75% to 90% are singletons and the top ten take around two fifths. The data belong to a study of blood T cell repertoires in COVID-19. Study details: Samples came from the United States, Italy and Spain, spanning acute and convalescent COVID-19.

The germline V gene has CDR1 LNHDA and CDR2 SQIVND (reference sequence). Trimming removed 5 bases from V and 2 bases from J; junction bases left unmatched: 8. The CDR3 covers 15 residues. This TCR came from a human donor in a cohort sampled during active or convalescent COVID-19. The donor label of this sample is uncertain. The chain employs TRBV19 and TRBJ2-7; 8 bases agree with TRBD1. The material sequenced was peripheral blood. The CDR3 DNA sequence: TGTGCCAGTAGTCCCAGTACAGGGGGGACCTACGAGCAGTACTTC. Amino acids: CASSPSTGGTYEQYF.